The clone carrying this T cell receptor beta chain was recorded once. No antigen is known for it. V was trimmed by 4 bases and J by 2 bases, leaving 15 bases between them. The CDR3 loop spans 15 amino acids. Germline values: CDR1 SGHDT, CDR2 YYEEEE. The source of the sample is a study of a mutant IDH1 vaccine in newly diagnosed glioma. Study-wide context: Patients underwent eight vaccinations, which took place in weeks 1, 3, 5, 7, 11, 15, 19 and 23. Receipt of radiotherapy, temozolomide, or both preceded the study, and most received both. Findings and caveats of the study: It seemed that pseudoprogression was not linked to changes in the top peripheral T cell clonotypes. Among patients, roughly 93% showed immune responses induced by the vaccine.

Time point indicated: week 5, during vaccination. Every vaccine dose comprised 300 ug of mutant IDH1 20-mer peptide plus topical imiquimod. Profiled with immunoSEQ multiplex PCR; TCRdb holds only in-frame clones, not every one. The top ten hold about 5% of the sample, which has some 60,000 clones, 80% to 90% seen once. This sequence joins TRBV5-6 and TRBJ1-1; tentative D call: TRBD1 (5 bases). Sample: PBMCs, taken from a glioma patient whose treatment included an IDH1 peptide vaccine. The TCR originated in a woman aged 40 to 50 with glioma. DNA for the CDR3: TGTGCCAGCAGCCGCCCCGGGACCTCAAACACTGAAGCTTTCTTT. Its translation: CASSRPGTSNTEAFF.